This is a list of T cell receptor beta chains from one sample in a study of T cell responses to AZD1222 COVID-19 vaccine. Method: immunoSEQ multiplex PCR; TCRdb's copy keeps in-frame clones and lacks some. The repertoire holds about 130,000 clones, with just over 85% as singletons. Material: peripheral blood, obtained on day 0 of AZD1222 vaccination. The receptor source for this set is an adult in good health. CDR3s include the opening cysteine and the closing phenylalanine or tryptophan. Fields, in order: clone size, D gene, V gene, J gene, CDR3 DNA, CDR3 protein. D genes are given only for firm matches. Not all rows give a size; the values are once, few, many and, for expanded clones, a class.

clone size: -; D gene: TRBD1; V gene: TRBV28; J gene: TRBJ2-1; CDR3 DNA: TGTGCCCTCCGCCGGACAGGGACCTTAATTCGTGGCAATGAGCAGTTCTTC; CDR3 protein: CALRRTGTLIRGNEQFF
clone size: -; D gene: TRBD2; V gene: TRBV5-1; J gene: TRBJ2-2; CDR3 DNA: TGCGCCAGCAGCACTAGCGGGGGCCAGAACACCGGGGAGCTGTTTTTT; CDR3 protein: CASSTSGGQNTGELFF
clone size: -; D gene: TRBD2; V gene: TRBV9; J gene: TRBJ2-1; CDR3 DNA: TGTGCCAGCAGCGGTGGGAGTAGCGGGATCAGTGAGCAGTTCTTC; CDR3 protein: CASSGGSSGISEQFF
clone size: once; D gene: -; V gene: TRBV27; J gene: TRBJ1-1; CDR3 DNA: TGTGCCAGCAGTTTAAGTACACTCATGAACACTGAAGCTTTCTTT; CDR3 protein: CASSLSTLMNTEAFF
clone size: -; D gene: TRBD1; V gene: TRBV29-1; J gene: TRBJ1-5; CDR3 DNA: TGCAGCGCTTGGGACAGGGGGAGCAATCAGCCCCAGCATTTT; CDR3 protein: CSAWDRGSNQPQHF
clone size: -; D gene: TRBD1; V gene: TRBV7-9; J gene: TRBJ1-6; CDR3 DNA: TGTGCCAGCAGCCTATACAGGGGCGAAGTGTCTCCACCCCTCCACTTT; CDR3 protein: CASSLYRGEVSPPLHF
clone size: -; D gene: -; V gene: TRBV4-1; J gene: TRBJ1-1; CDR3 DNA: TGCGCCAGCAGCCAGGGGCGGGGGGTAGACACTGAAGCTTTCTTT; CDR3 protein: CASSQGRGVDTEAFF
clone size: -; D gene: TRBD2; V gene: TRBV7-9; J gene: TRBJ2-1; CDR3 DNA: TGTGCCAGCAACGAGCGGGGCTCCTACAATGAGCAGTTCTTC; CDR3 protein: CASNERGSYNEQFF
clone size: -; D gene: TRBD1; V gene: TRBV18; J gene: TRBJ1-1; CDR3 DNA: TGTGCCAGCTCACCGACAGGGGGCACTGAAGCTTTCTTT; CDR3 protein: CASSPTGGTEAFF
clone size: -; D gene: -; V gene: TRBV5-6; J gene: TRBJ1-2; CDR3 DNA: TGTGCCAGCAGCTTGAGTTTCCGGGGCTACACCTTC; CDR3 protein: CASSLSFRGYTF
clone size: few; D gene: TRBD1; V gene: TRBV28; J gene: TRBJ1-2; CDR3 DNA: TGTGCCAGCAGACCAGGACAGGCTTACGGCTACACCTTC; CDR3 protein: CASRPGQAYGYTF
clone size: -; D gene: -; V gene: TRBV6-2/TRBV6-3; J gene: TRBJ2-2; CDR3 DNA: TGTGCCAGCAGTTACTCCCAGGTAGTCTTGGTCACCGGGGAGCTGTTTTTT; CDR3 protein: CASSYSQVVLVTGELFF
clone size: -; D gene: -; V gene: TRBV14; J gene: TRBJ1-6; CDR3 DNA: TGTGCCAGCAGCCAAGTTGTTGGATATTCACCCCTCCACTTT; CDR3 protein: CASSQVVGYSPLHF
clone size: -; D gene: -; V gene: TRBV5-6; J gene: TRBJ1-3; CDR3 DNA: TGTGCCAGCAGCAGGCTTAACTCTGGAAACACCATATATTTT; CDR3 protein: CASSRLNSGNTIYF
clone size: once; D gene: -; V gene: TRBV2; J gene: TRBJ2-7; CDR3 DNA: TGTGCCAGCAGTGACTGGGGCAGATGGGAGTACTTC; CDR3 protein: CASSDWGRWEYF
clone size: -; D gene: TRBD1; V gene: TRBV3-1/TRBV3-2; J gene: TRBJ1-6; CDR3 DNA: TGTGCCAGCCATGCTAGGGAACAGGGGAATTCACCCCTCCACTTT; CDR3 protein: CASHAREQGNSPLHF
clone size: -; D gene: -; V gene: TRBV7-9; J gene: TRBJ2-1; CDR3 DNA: TGTGCCAGCAGCTCCCAAGGGCGGGACGGGTACAATGAGCAGTTCTTC; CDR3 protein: CASSSQGRDGYNEQFF
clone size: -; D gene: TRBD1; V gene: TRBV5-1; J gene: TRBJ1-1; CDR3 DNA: TGCGCCAGCAGCTTGGGAGGGACAGCCATGAACACTGAAGCTTTCTTT; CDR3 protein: CASSLGGTAMNTEAFF
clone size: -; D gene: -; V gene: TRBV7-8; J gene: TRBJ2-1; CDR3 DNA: TGTGCCAGCAGCTATGAGGTAGAGCAGTTCTTC; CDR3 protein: CASSYEVEQFF
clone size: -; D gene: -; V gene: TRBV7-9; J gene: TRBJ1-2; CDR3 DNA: TGTGCCAGCAGCCACGGTGGGGGGGCTCTGGGCTACACCTTC; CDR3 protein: CASSHGGGALGYTF
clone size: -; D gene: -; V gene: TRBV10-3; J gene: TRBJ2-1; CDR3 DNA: TGTGCCTCTCACGGGGCTAGGACCTACAATGAGCAGTTCTTC; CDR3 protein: CASHGARTYNEQFF
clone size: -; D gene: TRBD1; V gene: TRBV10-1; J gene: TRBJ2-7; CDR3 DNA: TGCGCCAGCAGGGGGAGCGGGACAGGGTTCTACGAGCAGTACTTC; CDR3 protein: CASRGSGTGFYEQYF
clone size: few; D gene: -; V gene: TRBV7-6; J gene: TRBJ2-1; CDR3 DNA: TGTGCCAGCAGCTTAGGGGACATTGGCAGCAATGAGCAGTTCTTC; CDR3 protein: CASSLGDIGSNEQFF
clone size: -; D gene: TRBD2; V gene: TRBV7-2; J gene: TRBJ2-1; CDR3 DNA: TGTGCCAGCAGCCCAACGACTAGCGGGAGACGGGATGAGCAGTTCTTC; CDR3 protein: CASSPTTSGRRDEQFF
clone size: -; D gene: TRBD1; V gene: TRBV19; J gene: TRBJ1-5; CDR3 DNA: TGTGCCAGTAGGGACCCGGGACAGCCCAATCAGCCCCAGCATTTT; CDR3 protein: CASRDPGQPNQPQHF
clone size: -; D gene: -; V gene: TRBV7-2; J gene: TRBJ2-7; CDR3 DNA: TGTGCCAGCAGCTTGGGCCTCATCTCCTACGAGCAGTACTTC; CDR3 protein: CASSLGLISYEQYF
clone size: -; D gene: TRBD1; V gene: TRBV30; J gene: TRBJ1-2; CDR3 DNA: TGTGCCTGGAGTGGGGGGACAGTCTATGGCTACACCTTC; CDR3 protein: CAWSGGTVYGYTF
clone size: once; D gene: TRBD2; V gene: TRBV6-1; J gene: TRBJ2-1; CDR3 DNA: TGTGCCAGCAGTGAAACGGTAGCGGGGGCGAAGCAGTTCTTC; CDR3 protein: CASSETVAGAKQFF
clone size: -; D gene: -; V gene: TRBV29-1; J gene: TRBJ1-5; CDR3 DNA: TGCAGCGTGAAGGGTATACCAGGTCAGCCCCAGCATTTT; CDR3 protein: CSVKGIPGQPQHF
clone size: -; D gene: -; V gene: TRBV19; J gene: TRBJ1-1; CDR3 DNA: TGTGCCAGTAGTAAAGTAAGTCGGGTGAGGACTGAAGCTTTCTTT; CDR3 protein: CASSKVSRVRTEAFF
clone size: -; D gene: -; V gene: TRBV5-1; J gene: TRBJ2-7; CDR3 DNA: TGCGCCAGCAGCTTGGCTCCAGGGGCTCCCGGCGAGCAGTACTTC; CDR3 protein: CASSLAPGAPGEQYF
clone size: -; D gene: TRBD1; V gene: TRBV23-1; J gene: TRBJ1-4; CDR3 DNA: TGCGCCAACCCTAGGACAGGTGATAATGAAAAACTGTTTTTT; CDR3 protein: CANPRTGDNEKLFF
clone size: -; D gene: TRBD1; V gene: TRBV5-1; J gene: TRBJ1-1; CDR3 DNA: TGCGCCAGCAGAGGGGACAGGGTGGCAGCTTTCTTT; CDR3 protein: CASRGDRVAAFF
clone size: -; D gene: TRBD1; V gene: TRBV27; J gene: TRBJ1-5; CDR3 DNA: TGTGCCAGCAGTTTATCGTGGGCAGGGGGCCGTCAGCCCCAGCATTTT; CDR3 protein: CASSLSWAGGRQPQHF